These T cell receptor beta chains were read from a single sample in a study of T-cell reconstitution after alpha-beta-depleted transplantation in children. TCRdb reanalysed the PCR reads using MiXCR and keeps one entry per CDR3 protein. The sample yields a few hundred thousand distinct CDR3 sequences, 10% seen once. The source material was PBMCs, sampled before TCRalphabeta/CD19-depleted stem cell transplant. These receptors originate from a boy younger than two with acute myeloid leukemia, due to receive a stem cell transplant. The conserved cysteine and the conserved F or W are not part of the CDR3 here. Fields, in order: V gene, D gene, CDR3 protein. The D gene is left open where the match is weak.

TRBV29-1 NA SVEGRVTGELF
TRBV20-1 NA SADRGRDTEAF
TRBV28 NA ASSPLGAKNIQY
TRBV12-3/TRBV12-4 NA ASSFPVGDPLRETQY
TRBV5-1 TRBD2 ASSLLAAVDEQF
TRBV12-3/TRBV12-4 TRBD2 ASSLTSGSPSYNEQF
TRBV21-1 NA ASSKGGTAGTSGRGRTDTQY
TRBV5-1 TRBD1 ASSFLRDRGRQDTQY
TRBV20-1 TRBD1 SADRGAKNIQY
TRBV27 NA ASSPRSGTQETQY
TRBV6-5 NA ASSYVSPHRDTQY